One T cell receptor (beta chain) is described in this entry. Seattle-derived patients entered the study during active infection and were followed longitudinally. This CDR3 spans 16 amino acids. Germline trimming cut 6 bases from V and 2 bases from J; bases unmatched to any gene: 6. Looked up from germline, CDR1 is ENHRY and CDR2 is SYGVKD. These data come from a study of blood T cell repertoires in COVID-19. Turning to the study itself: COVID-19 samples collected from the United States, Italy and Spain covered acute and convalescent phases. In each case, the material was cDNA or gDNA derived from T cells, B-cell-depleted T cells, or PBMCs.

Only in-frame clones appear in the TCRdb table, and some are missing; sequencing was by immunoSEQ multiplex PCR. This sample has 200,000 to 250,000 clones, with 80% to 90% found just once. V and J are TRBV10-3 and TRBJ2-2, with TRBD2 identical over 10 bases. The material sequenced was peripheral blood. The TCR was taken from a man aged 30 to 45 with COVID-19, enrolled during active disease. For the CDR3, the DNA is TGTGCCATCAGCCCCGGACTAGCGGTTAACACCGGGGAGCTGTTTTTT. Protein: CAISPGLAVNTGELFF.